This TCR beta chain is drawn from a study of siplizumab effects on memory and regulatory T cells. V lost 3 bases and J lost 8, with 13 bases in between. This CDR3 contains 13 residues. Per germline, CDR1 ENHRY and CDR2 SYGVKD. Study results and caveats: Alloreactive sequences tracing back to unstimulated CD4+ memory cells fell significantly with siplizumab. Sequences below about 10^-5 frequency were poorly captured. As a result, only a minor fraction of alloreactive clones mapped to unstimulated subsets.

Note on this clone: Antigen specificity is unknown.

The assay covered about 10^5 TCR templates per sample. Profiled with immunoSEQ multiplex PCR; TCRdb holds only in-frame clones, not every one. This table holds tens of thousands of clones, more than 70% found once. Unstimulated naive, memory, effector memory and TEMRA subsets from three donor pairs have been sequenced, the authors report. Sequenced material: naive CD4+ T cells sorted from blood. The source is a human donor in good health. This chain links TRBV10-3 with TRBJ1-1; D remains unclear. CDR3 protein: CAISDRNGIEAFF. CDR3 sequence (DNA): TGTGCCATCAGTGACAGGAACGGGATCGAAGCTTTCTTT.